This T cell receptor beta chain was identified in a study of regulatory and conventional T cells in breast cancer (dated by TCRdb to the mid-2010s). This clonotype was found a few times. The specificity of this receptor is unknown. Nothing much larger sits one base from this clone, and base qualities are not available. The method was PCR. TCRdb names Illumina MiSeq as the instrument used. TCRdb reworked the public reads: Q25 trimming with fastp, MiXCR clone assembly, productive beta chains retained. Each record represents a unique CDR3 protein, reported with the most common genes and DNA among its rows. The sample data list about 10,000 distinct CDR3 sequences, and approximately 35% of these were observed just once. Approximately 6.2% of the sample belongs to the ten largest clones. The sequenced sample was conventional T cells from blood. The sequence was collected from a male donor in good health.

This receptor has the CDR3 CASSLSLGYGTPSGSNGYTF. The DNA sequence is as follows: TGCGCCAGCAGCTTATCCCTTGGCTACGGAACCCCTTCGGGGAGTAATGGCTACACCTTC. In this chain, TRBV5-1 is recombined with TRBJ1-2; no D segment can be confidently identified. Cut back by 2 bases and 6 bases, the V and J ends lie 32 bases apart. The CDR3 covers 20 residues, taking in both the cysteine and the phenylalanine. Only CDR3 DNA remains: 60 bases, in frame from the first base. The germline V gene sets CDR1 to SGHRS and CDR2 to YFSETQ.